Following are 9 T cell receptor beta chains from one sample sequenced in a study of blood T cell repertoires in COVID-19. Measured with immunoSEQ multiplex PCR; TCRdb has only the in-frame clones, and not every one. The profile shows 110,000 to 150,000 clones, 70% to 90% of them singletons. The sequenced sample was peripheral blood. These receptor sequences come from a woman aged 55-70 years with acute or convalescent COVID-19.

Only a few counts were recorded for this clone. The chain joins TRBV28 to TRBJ1-2; 9 nucleotides match TRBD1. Trimming cost V 2 bases and J 6 bases; bases outside gene matches: 4. CDR3 length: 14 amino acids. Germline CDR1 MDHEN, CDR2 SYDVKM. The CDR3 spells CASSLDRGRNGYTF. The CDR3 bases are TGTGCCAGCAGTTTAGACAGGGGGAGGAATGGCTACACCTTC.

The chain couples TRBV9 to TRBJ1-6; 10 nucleotides agree with TRBD1. V was clipped by 5 bases and J by 10 bases; unmatched bases: 6. Germline values: CDR1 SGDLS, CDR2 YYNGEE. The CDR3 extends over 14 amino acids. CDR3 nucleotides: TGTGCCAGCAGTCGGGGACAGGGGATCTCACCCCTCCACTTT. It yields the protein CASSRGQGISPLHF.

The rearrangement joins TRBV7-2 to TRBJ2-1; 11 nucleotides match TRBD2. Germline loops: CDR1 SGHTA, CDR2 FQGNSA. CDR3 length: 14 amino acids. The V segment lost 5 bases and the J segment 6 bases; nucleotides outside the gene matches: 3. The CDR3 sequence: CASSETSGVNEQFF. The CDR3 DNA reads TGTGCCAGCAGCGAGACTAGCGGGGTCAATGAGCAGTTCTTC.

This clone occurred a few times. The V call is TRBV10-3, the J call TRBJ2-7; 7 nucleotides align to TRBD1. This CDR3 comprises 13 residues. The junction had 8 bases not matched to a gene; V was cut back by 10 bases and J by 2 bases. The germline V gene encodes CDR1 ENHRY and CDR2 SYGVKD. CDR3 protein: CATTGQEPYEQYF. The CDR3 nucleotides are TGTGCCACCACCGGACAGGAGCCCTACGAGCAGTACTTC.

The J gene is TRBJ2-3, the V gene TRBV7-2; weak D call: TRBD2 (5 bases). The germline V and J ends were trimmed by 2 bases and 14 bases, with 17 bases remaining between them. The CDR3 has 13 amino acids. Germline V gene data show CDR1 as SGHTA and CDR2 as FQGNSA. The CDR3 bases are TGTGCCAGCAGCTTACCCGGACTCGGAGCCATGTATTTT. Protein product: CASSLPGLGAMYF.

This chain connects TRBV27 to TRBJ2-1; a weak D match, TRBD2 (5 bases). The V and J ends lost 4 bases and 2 bases respectively, with 24 bases between them. CDR3 length: 19 amino acids. Germline V gives CDR1 MNHEY, CDR2 SMNVEV (reference sequence). The chain's CDR3 is CASSSFPKLGKYPYNEQFF. Here the CDR3 DNA reads TGTGCCAGCAGTTCTTTTCCCAAACTAGGAAAATACCCCTACAATGAGCAGTTCTTC.

This sequence joins TRBV30 and TRBJ1-5; possible D gene TRBD1, 5 bases. Trimming shortened V by 0 bases and J by 6 bases, and 12 bases separated the two germline ends. CDR1 and CDR2 (germline): GTSNPN, SVGIG (reference sequence). This CDR3 contains 14 residues. CDR3 sequence reads: CAWSVLTESQPQHF. CDR3 nucleotide sequence: TGTGCCTGGAGTGTATTGACAGAGAGTCAGCCCCAGCATTTT.

The V gene is TRBV7-2, the J gene TRBJ2-7; 9 nucleotides match TRBD1. The CDR3 has 14 amino acids. Germline CDR1 is SGHTA and CDR2 is FQGNSA. V lost 4 bases, J lost 2 bases, and 3 bases stayed unmatched. The CDR3 coding sequence is TGTGCCAGCAGCTCCCGGGACAGGGCCTACGAGCAGTACTTC. Its translation is CASSSRDRAYEQYF.

The chain uses TRBV6-5 and TRBJ2-7, with 7 bases fitting TRBD1. V was pared by 6 bases and J by 1 base, with 9 bases of the junction left unmatched. CDR3 length: 15 amino acids. Germline assignment: CDR1 MNHEY and CDR2 SVGAGI. The CDR3 DNA reads as TGTGCCAGCAGCCAGGACAGGTCATCGTCCTACGAGCAGTACTTC. It is translated as CASSQDRSSSYEQYF.